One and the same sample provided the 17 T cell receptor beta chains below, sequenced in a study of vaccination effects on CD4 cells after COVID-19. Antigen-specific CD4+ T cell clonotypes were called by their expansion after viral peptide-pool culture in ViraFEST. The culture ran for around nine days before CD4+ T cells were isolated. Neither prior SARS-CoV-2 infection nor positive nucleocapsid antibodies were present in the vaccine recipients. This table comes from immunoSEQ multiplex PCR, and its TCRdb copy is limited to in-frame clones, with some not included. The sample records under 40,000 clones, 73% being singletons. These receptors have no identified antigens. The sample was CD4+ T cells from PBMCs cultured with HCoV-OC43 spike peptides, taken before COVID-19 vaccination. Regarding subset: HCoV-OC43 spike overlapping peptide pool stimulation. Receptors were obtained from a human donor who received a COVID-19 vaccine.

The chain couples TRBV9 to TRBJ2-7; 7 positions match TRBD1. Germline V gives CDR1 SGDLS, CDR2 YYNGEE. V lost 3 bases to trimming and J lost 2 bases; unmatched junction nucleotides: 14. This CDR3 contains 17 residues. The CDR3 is CASSADQGTVVTYEQYF. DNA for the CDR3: TGTGCCAGCAGCGCCGACCAAGGGACAGTGGTCACCTACGAGCAGTACTTC.

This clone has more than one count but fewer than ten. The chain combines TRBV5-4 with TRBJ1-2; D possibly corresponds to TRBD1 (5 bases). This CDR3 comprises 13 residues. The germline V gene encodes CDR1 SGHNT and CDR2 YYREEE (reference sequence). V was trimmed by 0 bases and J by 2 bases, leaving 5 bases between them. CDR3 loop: CASSLGQNYGYTF. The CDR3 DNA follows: TGTGCCAGCAGCTTGGGACAGAACTATGGCTACACCTTC.

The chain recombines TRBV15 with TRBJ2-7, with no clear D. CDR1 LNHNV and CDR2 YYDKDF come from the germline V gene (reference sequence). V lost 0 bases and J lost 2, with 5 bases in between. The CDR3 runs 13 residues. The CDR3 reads CATSRDVTYEQYF. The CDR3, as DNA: TGTGCCACCAGCAGAGATGTAACCTACGAGCAGTACTTC. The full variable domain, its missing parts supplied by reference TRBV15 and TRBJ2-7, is DAMVIQNPRYQVTQFGKPVTLSCSQTLNHNVMYWYQQKSSQAPKLLFHYYDKDFNNEADTPDNFQSRRPNTSFCFLDIRSPGLGDTAMYLCATSRDVTYEQYFGPGTRLTVT.

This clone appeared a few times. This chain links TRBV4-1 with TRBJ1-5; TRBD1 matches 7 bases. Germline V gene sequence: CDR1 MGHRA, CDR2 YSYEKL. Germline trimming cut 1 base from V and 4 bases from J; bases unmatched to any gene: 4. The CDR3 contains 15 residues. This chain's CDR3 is CASSQGDSNNQPQHF. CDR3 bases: TGCGCCAGCAGCCAAGGGGACAGCAATAATCAGCCCCAGCATTTT.

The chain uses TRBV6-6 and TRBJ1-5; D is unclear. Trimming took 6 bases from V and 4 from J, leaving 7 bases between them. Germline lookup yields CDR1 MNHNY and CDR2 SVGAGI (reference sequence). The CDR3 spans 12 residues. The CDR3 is CASSLGNQPQHF. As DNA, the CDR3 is TGTGCCAGCAGCCTGGGGAATCAGCCCCAGCATTTT.

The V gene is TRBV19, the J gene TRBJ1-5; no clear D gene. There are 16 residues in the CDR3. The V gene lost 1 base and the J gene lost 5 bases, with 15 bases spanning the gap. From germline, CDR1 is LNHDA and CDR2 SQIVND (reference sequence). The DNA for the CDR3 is TGTGCCAGTAGTATAGCTCGGACCCTGGAGGATCAGCCCCAGCATTTT. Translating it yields CASSIARTLEDQPQHF.

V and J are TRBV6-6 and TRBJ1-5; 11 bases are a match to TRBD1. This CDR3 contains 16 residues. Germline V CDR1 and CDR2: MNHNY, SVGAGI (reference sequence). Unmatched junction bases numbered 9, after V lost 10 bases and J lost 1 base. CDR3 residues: CATRTGGVGSNQPQHF. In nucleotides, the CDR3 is TGTGCCACCAGGACAGGGGGCGTCGGAAGCAATCAGCCCCAGCATTTT.

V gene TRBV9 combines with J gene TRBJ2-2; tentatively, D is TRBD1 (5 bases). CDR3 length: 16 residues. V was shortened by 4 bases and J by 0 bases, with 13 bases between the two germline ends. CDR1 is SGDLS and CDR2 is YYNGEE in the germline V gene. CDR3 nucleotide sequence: TGTGCCAGCAGCCCACATGGGGCTCCGAACACCGGGGAGCTGTTTTTT. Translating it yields CASSPHGAPNTGELFF.

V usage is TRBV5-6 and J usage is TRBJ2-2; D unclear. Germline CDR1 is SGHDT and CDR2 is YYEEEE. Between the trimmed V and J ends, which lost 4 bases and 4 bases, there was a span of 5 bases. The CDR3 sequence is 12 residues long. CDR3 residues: CASSRFTGELFF. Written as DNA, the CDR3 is TGTGCCAGCAGCAGATTCACCGGGGAGCTGTTTTTT.

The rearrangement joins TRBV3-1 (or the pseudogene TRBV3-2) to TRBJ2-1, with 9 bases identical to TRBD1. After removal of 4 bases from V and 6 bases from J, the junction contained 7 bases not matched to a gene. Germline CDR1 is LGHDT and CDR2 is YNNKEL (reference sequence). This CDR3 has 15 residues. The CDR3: CASSRRDRAFNEQFF. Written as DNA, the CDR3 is TGTGCCAGCAGCCGACGGGACAGGGCTTTCAATGAGCAGTTCTTC.

The CDR3 reads CASSLAGTQGTPQHF. The CDR3 nucleotides are TGCGCCAGCAGCTTGGCCGGAACCCAAGGCACGCCCCAGCATTTT. This chain connects TRBV5-1 to TRBJ1-5; no clear D. V was pared by 0 bases and J by 9 bases, with 16 bases between. The CDR3 covers 15 residues. CDR1 is SGHRS, CDR2 YFSETQ, per germline.

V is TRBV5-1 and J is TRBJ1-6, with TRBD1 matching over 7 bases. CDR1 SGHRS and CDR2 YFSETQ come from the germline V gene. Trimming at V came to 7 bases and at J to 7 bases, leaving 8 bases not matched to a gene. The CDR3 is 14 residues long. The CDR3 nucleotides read TGCGCCAGCGGAACGGGACAGCCAAATTCACCCCTCCACTTT. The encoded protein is CASGTGQPNSPLHF.

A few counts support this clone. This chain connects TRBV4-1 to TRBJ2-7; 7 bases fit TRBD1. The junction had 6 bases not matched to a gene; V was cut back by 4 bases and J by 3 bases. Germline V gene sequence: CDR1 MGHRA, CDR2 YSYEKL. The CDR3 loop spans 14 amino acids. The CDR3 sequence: CASSPSGQIYEQYF. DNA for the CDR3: TGCGCCAGCAGCCCGTCGGGACAGATCTACGAGCAGTACTTC.

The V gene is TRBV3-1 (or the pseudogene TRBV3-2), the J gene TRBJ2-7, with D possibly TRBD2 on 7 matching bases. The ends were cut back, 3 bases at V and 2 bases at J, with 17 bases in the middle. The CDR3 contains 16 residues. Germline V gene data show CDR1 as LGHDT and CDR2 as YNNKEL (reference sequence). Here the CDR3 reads CASSQAAAGAAYEQYF. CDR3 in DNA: TGTGCCAGCAGCCAGGCCGCCGCGGGGGCCGCCTACGAGCAGTACTTC.

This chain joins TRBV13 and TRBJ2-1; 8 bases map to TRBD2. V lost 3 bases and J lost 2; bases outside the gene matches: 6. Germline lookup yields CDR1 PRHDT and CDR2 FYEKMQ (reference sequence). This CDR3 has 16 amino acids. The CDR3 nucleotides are TGTGCCAGCAGCTTGGCGGGAGGCCCCACCTACAATGAGCAGTTCTTC. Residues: CASSLAGGPTYNEQFF.

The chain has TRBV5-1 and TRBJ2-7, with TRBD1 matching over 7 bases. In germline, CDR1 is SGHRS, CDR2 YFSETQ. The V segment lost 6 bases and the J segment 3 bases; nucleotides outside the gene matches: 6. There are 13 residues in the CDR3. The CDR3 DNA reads TGCGCCAGCAAAGGACAGGCCCACTACGAGCAGTACTTC. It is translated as CASKGQAHYEQYF.

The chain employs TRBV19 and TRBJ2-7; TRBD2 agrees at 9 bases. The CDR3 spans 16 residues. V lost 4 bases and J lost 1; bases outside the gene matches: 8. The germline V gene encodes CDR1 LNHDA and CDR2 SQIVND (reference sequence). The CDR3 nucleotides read TGTGCCAGTAGTAGACTTAGCGGGAGTTCGTCCTACGAGCAGTACTTC. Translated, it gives CASSRLSGSSSYEQYF.